A selection of T cell receptor beta chains follows, all from one sample in a study of monozygotic twins with inflammatory bowel disease. TCRdb derives one entry per CDR3 protein from the 5' RACE reads, leaving out DNA. This sample's clone table lists about 380,000 distinct CDR3 sequences. Sequenced sample: blood. Source of these receptors: a human donor with ulcerative colitis or Crohn's disease, or a healthy co-twin of an affected twin (not recorded which). CDR3s include the opening cysteine and the closing phenylalanine or tryptophan. Each record gives: V gene, J gene, CDR3 protein.

V gene: TRBV14
J gene: TRBJ2-7
CDR3 protein: CASSRSGGVRVGQYF

V gene: TRBV12-3/TRBV12-4
J gene: TRBJ1-1
CDR3 protein: CASKARGQNTEAFF

V gene: TRBV6-5
J gene: TRBJ1-1
CDR3 protein: CASSSTRQGTEAFF

V gene: TRBV11-2
J gene: TRBJ2-3
CDR3 protein: CASSSPTGHTDTQYF

V gene: TRBV5-6
J gene: TRBJ1-6
CDR3 protein: CASSLGQAGSYNSPLHF

V gene: TRBV20-1
J gene: TRBJ1-2
CDR3 protein: CSASSWEAGSREGYTF

V gene: TRBV4-1
J gene: TRBJ1-5
CDR3 protein: CASSQGSGTGTQPQHF

V gene: TRBV20-1
J gene: TRBJ1-2
CDR3 protein: CSASRNSGTELYGYTF

V gene: TRBV28
J gene: TRBJ1-2
CDR3 protein: CASSSDSVYGYTF

V gene: TRBV5-1
J gene: TRBJ2-5
CDR3 protein: CASSLDPGRETQYF

V gene: TRBV30
J gene: TRBJ2-1
CDR3 protein: CASTQGGGGYNEQFF

V gene: TRBV12-3/TRBV12-4
J gene: TRBJ1-5
CDR3 protein: CASSLSGQGLSQPQHF

V gene: TRBV5-1
J gene: TRBJ1-1
CDR3 protein: CASSLGDMNTEAFF

V gene: TRBV19
J gene: TRBJ2-2
CDR3 protein: CASRWGTVITGELFF

V gene: TRBV12-3/TRBV12-4
J gene: TRBJ2-7
CDR3 protein: CASASHWGQNYEQYF

V gene: TRBV20-1
J gene: TRBJ1-5
CDR3 protein: CSARDFQGGSNQPQHF

V gene: TRBV18
J gene: TRBJ1-5
CDR3 protein: CASSPPGLIGNQPQHF

V gene: TRBV27
J gene: TRBJ2-3
CDR3 protein: CASGGEDTDTQYF

V gene: TRBV19
J gene: TRBJ1-4
CDR3 protein: CASSNFDEGSAEKLFF

V gene: TRBV29-1
J gene: TRBJ2-7
CDR3 protein: CSVEDRRPGRYEQYF

V gene: TRBV13
J gene: TRBJ1-4
CDR3 protein: CASSFRRDNEKLFF

V gene: TRBV20-1
J gene: TRBJ1-1
CDR3 protein: CSAPRRTEAFF

V gene: TRBV6-5
J gene: TRBJ2-5
CDR3 protein: CASSNRDRAQETQYF

V gene: TRBV3-1
J gene: TRBJ2-3
CDR3 protein: CASSQVRVSSTDTQYF

V gene: TRBV18
J gene: TRBJ1-1
CDR3 protein: CASSPTIREAFF

V gene: TRBV6-5
J gene: TRBJ2-3
CDR3 protein: CASSYSLFDGEVTDTQYF

V gene: TRBV10-3
J gene: TRBJ2-7
CDR3 protein: CAISEETGGTLREQYF

V gene: TRBV5-1
J gene: TRBJ2-5
CDR3 protein: CASSFAGQETQYF

V gene: TRBV14
J gene: TRBJ2-2
CDR3 protein: CASSQLLTGELFF

V gene: TRBV5-1
J gene: TRBJ2-2
CDR3 protein: CASSLTGAATGELFF

V gene: TRBV4-1
J gene: TRBJ2-1
CDR3 protein: CASSQDRGHNEQFF

V gene: TRBV7-3
J gene: TRBJ1-1
CDR3 protein: CASSRTRVQNTEAFF

V gene: TRBV6-2/TRBV6-3
J gene: TRBJ2-7
CDR3 protein: CASSYSRGQGNEQYF

V gene: TRBV7-2
J gene: TRBJ1-3
CDR3 protein: CASSPATASGNTIYF

V gene: TRBV5-1
J gene: TRBJ1-1
CDR3 protein: CASSLPGQGKAEAFF

V gene: TRBV19
J gene: TRBJ2-5
CDR3 protein: CASTTRRAGGSETQYF

V gene: TRBV12-3/TRBV12-4
J gene: TRBJ1-5
CDR3 protein: CASSLGRQGNQPQHF

V gene: TRBV19
J gene: TRBJ2-7
CDR3 protein: CASSLRQGVLYEQYF

V gene: TRBV5-1
J gene: TRBJ2-3
CDR3 protein: CASSLDRAGVGTDTQYF

V gene: TRBV5-1
J gene: TRBJ2-5
CDR3 protein: CASSPLLYPGLADQETQYF

V gene: TRBV24-1
J gene: TRBJ2-1
CDR3 protein: CATSDGRAGGLYNEQFF

V gene: TRBV11-2
J gene: TRBJ2-1
CDR3 protein: CASSFQAFSGGAGKNEQFF

V gene: TRBV12-3/TRBV12-4
J gene: TRBJ2-1
CDR3 protein: CASSQQGGSNEQFF

V gene: TRBV4-3
J gene: TRBJ1-1
CDR3 protein: CASSGGGQGNTEAFF

V gene: TRBV18
J gene: TRBJ1-4
CDR3 protein: CASSPIRSIATNEKLFF

V gene: TRBV28
J gene: TRBJ2-5
CDR3 protein: CASRPGGTGVETQYF

V gene: TRBV12-3/TRBV12-4
J gene: TRBJ1-1
CDR3 protein: CASSFAPQGTFF

V gene: TRBV6-6
J gene: TRBJ2-1
CDR3 protein: CATLLLNEQFF

V gene: TRBV5-4
J gene: TRBJ2-1
CDR3 protein: CASSPLSNEQFF

V gene: TRBV14
J gene: TRBJ2-1
CDR3 protein: CASSQFRGGHNEQFF

V gene: TRBV6-1
J gene: TRBJ1-2
CDR3 protein: CASSPGQGARSLYGYTF

V gene: TRBV28
J gene: TRBJ2-2
CDR3 protein: CASRLFGPGTGGELFF

V gene: TRBV5-6
J gene: TRBJ1-6
CDR3 protein: CASSVYGTGSYNSPLHF

V gene: TRBV11-2
J gene: TRBJ2-3
CDR3 protein: CASSPRTSGTDTQYF

V gene: TRBV6-2/TRBV6-3
J gene: TRBJ2-5
CDR3 protein: CASSHDRVWQETQYF

V gene: TRBV4-3
J gene: TRBJ1-2
CDR3 protein: CASSQGEGRGRDYTF

V gene: TRBV5-1
J gene: TRBJ2-1
CDR3 protein: CASSPRAVNEQFF